These 9 T cell receptor beta chains were sequenced from one sample in a study of T cell clonality in common variable immunodeficiency. Study results and limitations: Reportedly, TCR beta sequences from common variable immunodeficiency showed fewer deletions and N-nucleotide insertions.

Some clones are missing from TCRdb's copy, which holds only in-frame ones; the method was immunoSEQ multiplex PCR. In total the sample includes approximately 10,000 clones, none of them seen once. No antigen has been assigned to these receptors. Sequencing was done on a sample of peripheral blood mononuclear cells. The receptors were sampled from a human donor with common variable immunodeficiency.

There are many counts of this clone. Read data end 3 residues before the CDR3 end; the end is taken from the germline J gene. The V gene is TRBV3-1 (or the pseudogene TRBV3-2), the J gene TRBJ1-2; 7 nucleotides agree with TRBD1. Germline V gene lookup returns CDR1 LGHDT and CDR2 YNNKEL (reference sequence). The CDR3 has 13 amino acids. The CDR3 bases that were read are TGTGCCAGCAGCCAATTACAGGGGAGAGGC. It translates to CASSQLQGRG. The whole CDR3 protein is CASSQLQGRGYTF.

At least ten counts were recorded for this clone. Sequencing ends 3 residues short of the CDR3 end; the germline J gene provides the rest. V usage is TRBV6-1 and J usage is TRBJ2-3; no reliable D call. The CDR3 has 15 residues. The germline V gene has CDR1 MNHNS and CDR2 SASEGT. V lost 4 bases and J lost 2, with 13 bases in between. This CDR3 reads CASSGPPGDTDTQYF. The sequenced CDR3 bases are TGTGCCAGCAGTGGGCCACCAGGCGACACAGATACG.

By share of the sample, this clone is medium-sized. From the germline J gene comes the end of the CDR3, since the read stops 3 residues before it. The chain is built from TRBV14 and TRBJ1-3; TRBD1 aligns across 11 bases. In germline, CDR1 is SGHDN, CDR2 FVKESK. Germline trimming cut 5 bases from V and 4 bases from J; bases unmatched to any gene: 4. The CDR3 has 15 residues. CDR3 DNA, as far as it was read: TGTGCCAGCAGCGGACAGGGGGCTCGGGGAAACACC. It yields the protein CASSGQGARGNT. In full, the CDR3 reads CASSGQGARGNTIYF. The complete variable domain, with remaining parts taken from reference TRBV14 and TRBJ1-3, reads EAGVTQFPSHSVIEKGQTVTLRCDPISGHDNLYWYRRVMGKEIKFLLHFVKESKQDESGMPNNRFLAERTGGTYSTLKVQPAELEDSGVYFCASSGQGARGNTIYFGEGSWLTVV.

This clone has just a few counts. The read finishes 3 residues shy of the CDR3 end, and the germline J gene is used to complete it. The chain joins TRBV19 to TRBJ2-3; D possibly corresponds to TRBD2 (6 bases). Germline CDR1 LNHDA, CDR2 SQIVND (reference sequence). CDR3 length: 16 residues. V lost 2 bases and J lost 2, with 14 bases in between. The CDR3 loop is CASSINPGGATDTQYF. The covered CDR3 bases are TGTGCCAGTAGTATAAACCCAGGAGGGGCCACAGATACG. The whole variable domain, remainder taken from reference TRBV19 and TRBJ2-3, is DGGITQSPKYLFRKEGQNVTLSCEQNLNHDAMYWYRQDPGQGLRLIYYSQIVNDFQKGDIAEGYSVSREKKESFPLTVTSAQKNPTAFYLCASSINPGGATDTQYFGPGTRLTVL.

This clone came up many times. The read ends 3 residues before the CDR3 terminus; that terminus is restored from the germline J gene. V usage is TRBV2 and J usage is TRBJ2-2, with D unresolved. V was pared by 5 bases and J by 1 base, with 5 bases between. Per germline, CDR1 SNHLY and CDR2 FYNNEI. CDR3 size: 13 residues. CDR3 sequence reads: CASSPENTGELFF. The covered CDR3 bases are TGTGCCAGCAGTCCAGAGAACACCGGGGAG.

This clone has a count of ten or more. The read finishes 3 residues shy of the CDR3 end, and the germline J gene is used to complete it. The rearrangement joins TRBV12-3 or TRBV12-4 to TRBJ1-6, with D tentatively TRBD1 (5 bases). The CDR3 is 15 amino acids. The ends were cut back, 0 bases at V and 9 bases at J, with 12 bases in the middle. This CDR3 reads CASSLAQGIGSPLHF. The CDR3 DNA, read in part, is TGTGCCAGCAGTTTAGCCCAGGGAATTGGTTCACCC.

This clone was observed many times. The read ends 3 residues shy of where the CDR3 ends; the end is completed using the germline J gene. This chain joins TRBV10-3 and TRBJ2-5, with TRBD2 matching over 14 bases. CDR1 ENHRY and CDR2 SYGVKD come from the germline V gene. Trimming at V came to 5 bases and at J to 4 bases, leaving 6 bases not matched to a gene. This CDR3 is 16 amino acids long. The CDR3 loop is CAISPGTSGGRETQYF. The part of the CDR3 DNA that was read is TGTGCCATCAGTCCTGGGACTAGCGGGGGAAGAGAGACC.

This clone was detected many times. The read halts 3 residues ahead of the CDR3 end, with the missing end drawn from the germline J gene. The chain uses TRBV19 and TRBJ2-6; TRBD1 matches 10 bases. The CDR3 loop spans 19 amino acids. Trimming removed 7 bases from V and 4 bases from J; junction bases left unmatched: 16. The V gene's germline CDR1 is LNHDA and CDR2 SQIVND (reference sequence). The part of the CDR3 DNA that was read is TGTGCCAGTATTGGAGCTTGGGACAGGGGCTTTATGGGGGCCAACGTC. This sequence encodes CASIGAWDRGFMGANV. The whole CDR3 is CASIGAWDRGFMGANVLTF.

This clone was picked up many times. The DNA ends 3 residues before the CDR3 does, and the rest of the CDR3 is filled in from the germline J gene. V is TRBV18 and J is TRBJ1-5; D possibly corresponds to TRBD1 (6 bases). Trimming left V 5 bases short and J 4 bases short, with 12 bases between. Germline values: CDR1 KGHSH, CDR2 LQKENI. This CDR3 has 14 amino acids. The DNA read from the CDR3 is TGTGCCAGCTCAAGGACAGCAGATAATCAGCCC. This encodes CASSRTADNQP. The entire CDR3 protein is CASSRTADNQPQHF.